One sample yielded the 26 T cell receptor beta chains listed below, sequenced in a study of T-cell memory formation after mild COVID-19. TCRdb recomputed calls from the 5' RACE reads with MiXCR, one row per CDR3 protein. The sample carries about 470,000 distinct CDR3 sequences, about 23% recorded once. What was sequenced was PBMCs or a T cell subset sorted from them (not recorded which). Receptors were obtained from an adult woman who had mild COVID-19 (a few samples of this study predate the infection). Cell type and time point are not known.

The gene calls are TRBV4-2 and TRBJ2-7, with TRBD2 matching 8 bases. Per the germline V gene, CDR1 is LGHNA and CDR2 is YNFKEQ. The CDR3 totals 18 residues. The V segment lost 4 bases and the J segment 2 bases; nucleotides outside the gene matches: 16. CDR3 amino acids: CASSRGKQTGGVPYEQYF. The DNA for the CDR3 is TGTGCCAGCAGCCGAGGGAAGCAAACGGGAGGGGTACCCTACGAGCAGTACTTC.

This clonotype was detected once. V and J are TRBV6-5 and TRBJ2-5, with D hard to call. This CDR3 has 14 amino acids. The germline V and J ends were trimmed by 0 bases and 5 bases, with 10 bases remaining between them. Germline lookup yields CDR1 MNHEY and CDR2 SVGAGI. The CDR3 loop reads CASSYSNPGETQYF. The DNA of the CDR3 is TGTGCCAGCAGTTACTCGAATCCTGGTGAGACCCAGTACTTC.

The V and J genes are TRBV7-6 and TRBJ1-1; TRBD1 matches 7 bases. The CDR3 length is 14 residues. Losses at the gene ends were 4 bases for V and 2 bases for J; bases not matched to a gene: 4. The germline CDR1 and CDR2 sequences are SGHVS and FNYEAQ. Here the CDR3 reads CASSSGQENTEAFF. The CDR3 coding sequence is TGTGCCAGCAGCTCCGGACAGGAAAACACTGAAGCTTTCTTT.

This chain joins TRBV24-1 and TRBJ2-1; 7 nucleotides line up with TRBD2. V lost 3 bases to trimming and J lost 7 bases; unmatched junction nucleotides: 8. The germline V gene has CDR1 KGHDR and CDR2 SFDVKD. CDR3 length equals 15 residues. CDR3 nucleotides: TGTGCCACCAGTGATCCCAGGACTAGTGGGAATGAGCAGTTCTTC. Translated: CATSDPRTSGNEQFF.

V usage is TRBV15 and J usage is TRBJ2-7; D possibly corresponds to TRBD2 (5 bases). Germline assignment: CDR1 LNHNV and CDR2 YYDKDF (reference sequence). Trimming removed 4 bases at V and 7 bases at J, with 11 bases between. There are 12 residues in the CDR3. In DNA form, the CDR3 reads TGTGCCACCAGCATCCCGGGGTGGGAGCAGTACTTC. It codes for CATSIPGWEQYF.

This clonotype has more than one count but fewer than ten. The chain carries TRBV11-2 and TRBJ2-1; 9 positions agree with TRBD2. The V gene's germline CDR1 is SGHAT and CDR2 FQNNGV. The V gene end was trimmed by 5 bases and the J gene end by 9 bases; junction bases not matched to a gene: 17. The CDR3 runs 17 residues. This CDR3 reads CASSPEVGGRAPLEQFF. CDR3 DNA: TGTGCCAGCAGCCCAGAGGTAGGCGGGAGGGCCCCGCTTGAGCAGTTCTTC.

The V and J genes are TRBV6-5 and TRBJ2-1; the D is unclear. CDR3 length: 10 residues. The V and J ends lost 3 bases and 8 bases respectively, with 2 bases between them. Germline V gives CDR1 MNHEY, CDR2 SVGAGI. CDR3 protein: CASSYDEQFF. CDR3 in DNA: TGTGCCAGCAGTTATGATGAGCAGTTCTTC.

The chain employs TRBV20-1 and TRBJ2-2; D is undetermined. Germline CDR1 DFQATT, CDR2 SNEGSKA (reference sequence). The CDR3 extends over 14 amino acids. V gave up 2 bases and J gave up 0 bases, with 7 bases separating them. The CDR3 reads CSARYGPNTGELFF. The CDR3 DNA reads TGCAGTGCTAGATATGGTCCGAACACCGGGGAGCTGTTTTTT.

In this sample, this clonotype turned up a few times. The V call is TRBV10-3, the J call TRBJ2-5; tentative D call: TRBD2 (5 bases). CDR3 length: 17 residues. Per germline, CDR1 ENHRY and CDR2 SYGVKD. The germline V and J ends were trimmed by 0 bases and 3 bases, with 17 bases remaining between them. CDR3 coding DNA: TGTGCCATCAGTGAGTCCAAGGAGGTCAGGATAAAAGAGACCCAGTACTTC. Translated, it gives CAISESKEVRIKETQYF.

The sample holds a few counts of this clonotype. This chain uses TRBV4-2 with TRBJ2-1; D is ambiguous. Germline values: CDR1 LGHNA, CDR2 YNFKEQ. CDR3 length equals 15 residues. V gave up 0 bases and J gave up 5 bases, with 11 bases separating them. The CDR3 region is CASSQDDSPHNEQFF. In DNA, the CDR3 is TGTGCCAGCAGCCAAGATGATAGCCCTCACAATGAGCAGTTCTTC.

This clonotype has a handful of counts. The chain uses TRBV23-1 and TRBJ2-7; 13 bases map to TRBD2. TRBV23-1 has ORF status, its function being uncertain. The CDR3 sequence is 15 residues long. V shed 1 base and J 3 bases; nucleotides not matched to a gene: 0. The chain's CDR3 is CASSQWTSGSYEQYF. The DNA for the CDR3 is TGCGCCAGCAGTCAATGGACTAGCGGGAGCTACGAGCAGTACTTC.

A note on this clonotype: Given a much more abundant clone one base away, this may be a read error. The V and J genes are TRBV7-6 and TRBJ2-1, with TRBD2 matching over 9 bases. The CDR3 length is 15 residues. The V gene end was trimmed by 1 base and the J gene end by 6 bases; junction bases not matched to a gene: 4. In germline, CDR1 is SGHVS, CDR2 FNYEAQ. CDR3 sequence: CASSLGGRAGNEQFF. Written as DNA, the CDR3 is TGTGCCAGCAGCTTAGGCGGGAGGGCCGGCAATGAGCAGTTCTTC.

This clonotype has just a few counts. The genes are TRBV20-1 and TRBJ2-1; 8 bases match TRBD2. CDR1 is DFQATT and CDR2 is SNEGSKA in the germline V gene (reference sequence). J gave up 9 bases and V 6 bases, and 13 bases lay outside the gene matches. This CDR3 region has 14 residues. In DNA, the CDR3 is TGCAGTGCCTCTCCGGGACTAGTTGGGGGTGAGCAGTTCTTC. This translates into CSASPGLVGGEQFF.

This chain uses TRBV5-6 with TRBJ1-2, with D tentatively TRBD1 (6 bases). Germline loops: CDR1 SGHDT, CDR2 YYEEEE. This CDR3 contains 15 residues. V was cut by 1 base and J by 5 bases, with 15 bases left in between. CDR3 sequence reads: CASSLISTGQYGYTF. CDR3 DNA sequence: TGTGCCAGCAGCTTGATCTCGACAGGCCAATATGGCTACACCTTC.

The chain has TRBV6-5 and TRBJ2-1; possibly TRBD1 or TRBD2 for D (5 bases each). Trimming left V 5 bases short and J 0 bases short, with 17 bases between. The CDR3 consists of 17 residues. CDR1 is MNHEY and CDR2 is SVGAGI in the germline V gene. The CDR3 is CASSPRVAGSSYNEQFF. The CDR3 bases are TGTGCCAGCAGTCCCAGAGTTGCAGGGAGCTCCTACAATGAGCAGTTCTTC.

V gene TRBV4-1 combines with J gene TRBJ2-5, with 9 nucleotides matching TRBD1. After removal of 4 bases from V and 7 bases from J, the junction contained 4 bases not matched to a gene. Germline V gene data show CDR1 as MGHRA and CDR2 as YSYEKL. This CDR3 comprises 13 residues. The CDR3 spells CASSPGQGGTQYF. As DNA, the CDR3 is TGCGCCAGCAGCCCGGGACAGGGAGGGACCCAGTACTTC.

In this sample, this clonotype turned up a few times. The rearrangement uses TRBV12-3 or TRBV12-4 and TRBJ2-7, with 8 positions matching TRBD2. The CDR3 length is 15 residues. V lost 3 bases and J lost 2; bases outside the gene matches: 6. The chain's CDR3 is CASSFFGGDPYEQYF. The CDR3 nucleotides read TGTGCCAGCAGTTTCTTCGGGGGGGACCCCTACGAGCAGTACTTC.

This clonotype was observed a handful of times. The chain has TRBV4-1 and TRBJ2-5; 16 bases are a match to TRBD2. V lost 4 bases, J lost 5 bases, and 10 bases stayed unmatched. The CDR3 totals 18 residues. Germline CDR1 and CDR2: MGHRA and YSYEKL. The CDR3, as DNA: TGCGCCAGCAGCCCGGGACTAGCGGGGGGGTTAGGTTCGGAGACCCAGTACTTC. Residues: CASSPGLAGGLGSETQYF.

This clonotype was detected only a few times. CDR3 in DNA: TGTGCCAGCAGTGAAAGGTCAAGCAGGGACGGCGGGGAGCTGTTTTTT. Translated: CASSERSSRDGGELFF. The chain uses TRBV2 and TRBJ2-2, with D perhaps matching TRBD1 or TRBD2 (5 bases each). The germline V and J ends were trimmed by 2 bases and 7 bases, with 17 bases remaining between them. This CDR3 has 16 residues. The germline V gene encodes CDR1 SNHLY and CDR2 FYNNEI. The variable domain in full, with the rest retrieved from reference TRBV2 and TRBJ2-2, is EPEVTQTPSHQVTQMGQEVILRCVPISNHLYFYWYRQILGQKVEFLVSFYNNEISEKSEIFDDQFSVERPDGSNFTLKIRSTKLEDSAMYFCASSERSSRDGGELFFGEGSRLTVL.

This clonotype appeared a few times. The V call is TRBV9, the J call TRBJ1-2; tentative D call: TRBD1 (6 bases). Germline V CDR1 and CDR2: SGDLS, YYNGEE. The CDR3 sequence is 16 residues long. Between the trimmed V and J ends, which lost 0 bases and 2 bases, there was a span of 14 bases. DNA of the CDR3: TGTGCCAGCAGCGTAGGTGGGGGGCGCGGGAACTATGGCTACACCTTC. This sequence encodes CASSVGGGRGNYGYTF.

The chain recombines TRBV7-8 with TRBJ1-2, with 8 bases that match TRBD1. The trim removed 5 bases at V and 6 bases at J, leaving 11 bases unmatched. The CDR3 consists of 15 residues. Looked up from germline, CDR1 is SGHVS and CDR2 is FQNEAQ. Written as DNA, the CDR3 is TGTGCCAGCAGCAGCGGACAGGGCTCCTTGGATGGCTACACCTTC. Translation gives CASSSGQGSLDGYTF.

This clonotype appeared a single time. The V gene is TRBV28, the J gene TRBJ1-3, with D perhaps matching TRBD1 (5 bases). The V end lost 6 bases, the J end lost 4 bases, and 19 bases lay between the germline ends. The CDR3 contains 16 residues. Per the germline V gene, CDR1 is MDHEN and CDR2 is SYDVKM. The CDR3 loop reads CASRTSGGASGNTIYF. The CDR3, as DNA: TGTGCCAGCAGGACCTCGGGAGGGGCATCAGGAAACACCATATATTTT.

This chain uses TRBV12-3 or TRBV12-4 with TRBJ1-1; maybe TRBD1 (5 bases). The CDR3 is 15 amino acids. The V end was cut by 5 bases, the J end by 1 base, with 14 bases between. The CDR3 DNA reads TGTGCCAGCAGTCCCAGAGGGGCAGGGAACACTGAAGCTTTCTTT. Amino acid sequence: CASSPRGAGNTEAFF.

J is TRBJ2-6 and V is TRBV5-5; D possibly uses TRBD1 or TRBD2 (5 bases each). V was trimmed by 4 bases and J by 0 bases, leaving 14 bases between them. The V gene's germline CDR1 is SGHKS and CDR2 YYEKEE (reference sequence). The CDR3 loop spans 17 amino acids. The CDR3 region is CASSPTGTSSGANVLTF. The CDR3 bases are TGTGCCAGCAGCCCAACCGGGACGAGCTCTGGGGCCAACGTCCTGACTTTC.

J is TRBJ1-6 and V is TRBV20-1, with 8 positions matching TRBD1. This CDR3 spans 13 amino acids. V shed 5 bases and J 10 bases; nucleotides not matched to a gene: 7. Germline CDR1 is DFQATT and CDR2 is SNEGSKA (reference sequence). For the CDR3, the DNA is TGCAGTGCTGGACAGGGTTCAGAATCACCCCTCCACTTT. This translates into CSAGQGSESPLHF.

The DNA of the CDR3 is TGTGCCAGCAGCTTGGCCAACAGGGTTAAGGACTATGGCTACACCTTC. Protein product: CASSLANRVKDYGYTF. The chain employs TRBV5-8 and TRBJ1-2; the D gene is possibly TRBD1 (6 bases). The CDR3 consists of 16 residues. Trimming shortened V by 0 bases and J by 3 bases, and 15 bases separated the two germline ends. Per germline, CDR1 SGHTS and CDR2 YDEGEE.